The 29 T cell receptor beta chains presented below share a single source sample, sequenced in a study of T cell repertoires in cytomegalovirus infection. Antigens for these TCRs are unknown. Using its own MiXCR run on the reads, TCRdb lists one record per CDR3 protein. The table shows roughly 150,000 distinct CDR3 sequences, with roughly a fifth occurring only once. The sample consisted of CD8+ T cells from cultured PBMCs, taken from culture after CMV antigen stimulation. Source of these receptors: a human donor in good health (CMV status not recorded). Some clones in this sample may be carry-over from other donors' samples.

This clonotype showed up just a few times. V usage is TRBV12-3 or TRBV12-4 and J usage is TRBJ1-1, with 10 bases aligning to TRBD1. The CDR3 contains 16 residues. V shed 6 bases, J shed 4 bases, and the junction held 11 bases outside the gene matches. CDR3 region: CASSNDRGPGGTEAFF. The CDR3 nucleotides are TGTGCCAGCAGCAACGACAGGGGGCCGGGGGGCACTGAAGCTTTCTTT.

This chain uses TRBV11-1 with TRBJ2-7; 8 bases match TRBD1. The V gene's germline CDR1 is SGHAT and CDR2 FQDESV (reference sequence). The CDR3 has 15 amino acids. With 2 bases clipped from V and 3 bases from J, the junction kept 6 bases outside the gene matches. The CDR3 DNA reads as TGTGCCAGCAGCTTAATGACAGGGGACGACTACGAGCAGTACTTC. It is translated as CASSLMTGDDYEQYF.

V is TRBV6-2 or TRBV6-3 and J is TRBJ1-5, with D hard to call. CDR1 is MNHEY and CDR2 is SVGEGT in the germline V gene. The CDR3 is made up of 15 amino acids. Deletions cut 2 bases from V and 3 bases from J, with 11 bases between. CDR3 DNA: TGTGCCAGCAGTTACCTCCTCCCGGACAATCAGCCCCAGCATTTT. It translates to CASSYLLPDNQPQHF.

This clonotype occurred a few times. The chain joins TRBV6-2 or TRBV6-3 to TRBJ1-5; D gene ambiguous. V dropped 4 bases and J dropped 3 bases, with 10 bases sitting between them. Germline V gene data show CDR1 as MNHEY and CDR2 as SVGEGT. This CDR3 comprises 14 residues. The CDR3 protein is CASSFGEVNQPQHF. The CDR3 DNA reads TGTGCCAGCAGTTTCGGGGAGGTCAATCAGCCCCAGCATTTT.

The V and J genes are TRBV5-6 and TRBJ1-4, with D maybe TRBD1 (5 bases). Per the germline V gene, CDR1 is SGHDT and CDR2 is YYEEEE. V lost 4 bases, J lost 7 bases, and 20 bases lay in between. The CDR3 totals 16 residues. CDR3 in amino acids: CASSGDPGLLSEKLFF. The CDR3 DNA reads TGTGCCAGCAGCGGAGACCCGGGACTCCTTAGTGAAAAACTGTTTTTT.

As for this clonotype: The junction departs from germline at one end; a sequencing error may be responsible. This sequence joins TRBV27 and TRBJ2-6, with TRBD1 as a possible D gene (6 bases). This CDR3 spans 19 amino acids. The germline V gene encodes CDR1 MNHEY and CDR2 SMNVEV (reference sequence). Here the CDR3 DNA reads TGTGCCAGCAGTTATAGCTTCAGGACAGTTCACTCTGGGGCCAACGGCCTGACTTTC. This gives the protein CASSYSFRTVHSGANGLTF.

The chain couples TRBV6-2 or TRBV6-3 to TRBJ2-5; 11 bases are a match to TRBD2. V gave up 7 bases and J gave up 3 bases; unmatched junction bases: 7. The germline V gene has CDR1 MNHEY and CDR2 SVGEGT. This CDR3 contains 15 residues. The CDR3: CASTVSGGAKETQYF. The CDR3 nucleotides read TGTGCCAGCACCGTTAGCGGGGGGGCCAAAGAGACCCAGTACTTC.

There are a few counts of this clonotype. The rearrangement uses TRBV4-3 and TRBJ2-7; D call uncertain. Germline CDR1 reads LGHNA; CDR2 reads YSLEER. This CDR3 is built from 16 residues. Deletions cut 0 bases from V and 5 bases from J, with 17 bases between. The CDR3 DNA follows: TGCGCCAGCAGCCAAGAGGGTTCGGTCGTTCTGGACGAGCAGTACTTC. Translated, it gives CASSQEGSVVLDEQYF.

In its sample, this clonotype was seen a few times. V is TRBV7-9 and J is TRBJ2-7; the D gene is possibly TRBD2 (7 bases). CDR3 length: 15 amino acids. With 4 bases removed from V and 2 bases from J, the gap between germline ends came to 15 bases. Per germline, CDR1 SEHNR and CDR2 FQNEAQ (reference sequence). The CDR3 bases are TGTGCCAGCAGCTCAGAGGGGGGGCCCACCTACGAGCAGTACTTC. This encodes CASSSEGGPTYEQYF.

In this sample, this clonotype turned up once. The chain couples TRBV29-1 to TRBJ2-7; D may be TRBD1 (5 bases). V lost 0 bases, J lost 0 bases, and 9 bases lay in between. The CDR3 spans 14 residues. Germline values: CDR1 SQVTM, CDR2 ANQGSEA. CDR3 residues: CSVEDLQGSYEQYF. CDR3 DNA sequence: TGCAGCGTTGAAGATCTCCAGGGCTCCTACGAGCAGTACTTC.

The chain combines TRBV12-5 with TRBJ1-1; 9 bases map to TRBD1. V was pared by 8 bases and J by 7 bases, with 5 bases of the junction left unmatched. The CDR3 loop spans 12 amino acids. CDR1 is LGHNT, CDR2 FRNRAP, per germline. The CDR3 loop is CASKQGADEAFF. DNA for the CDR3: TGTGCTAGTAAACAGGGGGCGGATGAAGCTTTCTTT.

In this sample, this clonotype turned up a few times. The genes are TRBV7-6 and TRBJ2-7; D possibly corresponds to TRBD2 (5 bases). Trimming took 5 bases from V and 1 from J, leaving 15 bases between them. CDR1 is SGHVS, CDR2 FNYEAQ, per germline. This CDR3 has 15 residues. The CDR3 DNA reads as TGTGCCAGCAGCCCTTCGGGGAAGGCTTCCTACGAGCAGTACTTC. This sequence encodes CASSPSGKASYEQYF.

This clonotype came up once. The CDR3, as DNA: TGCGCCAGCAGCCAAGATACGAGCGGGGGCTCCTACGAGCAGTACTTC. Encoded protein: CASSQDTSGGSYEQYF. V and J are TRBV4-1 and TRBJ2-7, with 8 positions matching TRBD2. Germline V lookup: CDR1 MGHRA, CDR2 YSYEKL. This CDR3 is 16 amino acids long. The junction had 4 bases not matched to a gene; V was cut back by 0 bases and J by 0 bases.

This clonotype appeared many times. The chain combines TRBV6-2 or TRBV6-3 with TRBJ1-4; D is undetermined. The CDR3 extends over 15 amino acids. The germline gives CDR1 MNHEY, CDR2 SVGEGT. The V end lost 7 bases, the J end lost 5 bases, and 17 bases lay between the germline ends. The CDR3 region is CASNPWGGFNEKLFF. CDR3 coding DNA: TGTGCCAGCAACCCCTGGGGAGGTTTCAATGAAAAACTGTTTTTT.

The table lists this clonotype with a few counts. A read error is possible here, since a much larger clone lies one base away. This rearrangement joins TRBV6-8 to TRBJ2-2, with D tentatively TRBD1 or TRBD2 (5 bases each). Germline CDR1 and CDR2: MNHGY and SAAAGT. The CDR3 totals 11 residues. The CDR3 here is CASSYSGELLF. Written as DNA, the CDR3 is TGTGCCAGCAGTTACTCGGGGGAGCTGCTTTTT.

This clonotype has only a few counts. The J gene is TRBJ1-1, the V gene TRBV12-3 or TRBV12-4, with D hard to call. CDR3 length equals 15 residues. Trimming took 4 bases from V and 0 from J, leaving 12 bases between them. For the CDR3, the DNA is TGTGCCAGCAGTTCTGGGTATAAGATGAACACTGAAGCTTTCTTT. It yields the protein CASSSGYKMNTEAFF.

The chain has TRBV6-2 or TRBV6-3 and TRBJ2-3; a weak D match, TRBD1 (5 bases). Per germline, CDR1 MNHEY and CDR2 SVGEGT. The CDR3 extends over 17 amino acids. V lost 7 bases, J lost 2 bases, and 22 bases lay in between. The CDR3: CASTSGWIDSNTDTQYF. As DNA, the CDR3 is TGTGCCAGCACGTCAGGGTGGATCGACAGTAACACAGATACGCAGTATTTT.

The chain uses TRBV7-2 and TRBJ2-1; a possible D gene is TRBD2 (5 bases). This CDR3 comprises 16 residues. The V end was cut by 6 bases, the J end by 0 bases, with 15 bases between. Germline V CDR1 and CDR2: SGHTA, FQGNSA. CDR3 sequence reads: CASRPLRGGSYNEQFF. CDR3 bases: TGTGCCAGCAGACCACTTCGAGGAGGCTCCTACAATGAGCAGTTCTTC.

The CDR3 protein is CASSTPPDRSIEPQHF. The CDR3 nucleotides are TGTGCCAGCAGTACCCCCCCGGACAGGTCGATCGAGCCCCAGCATTTT. The V call is TRBV28, the J call TRBJ1-5; 7 bases match TRBD1. CDR1 and CDR2 from the germline V gene are MDHEN and SYDVKM. With 5 bases clipped from V and 8 bases from J, the junction kept 15 bases outside the gene matches. The CDR3 is 16 residues long.

The chain links TRBV7-9 to TRBJ2-1, with TRBD2 matching over 8 bases. CDR3 length equals 14 residues. Germline assignment: CDR1 SEHNR and CDR2 FQNEAQ (reference sequence). The junction had 2 bases not matched to a gene; V was cut back by 1 base and J by 6 bases. CDR3 in amino acids: CASSLELAANEQFF. In DNA form, the CDR3 reads TGTGCCAGCAGCTTAGAACTAGCGGCCAATGAGCAGTTCTTC.

This clonotype has a single count. The CDR3 here is CASSLDQRGEQFF. The CDR3 bases are TGTGCCAGCAGCTTAGATCAACGGGGTGAGCAGTTCTTC. The J gene is TRBJ2-1, the V gene TRBV7-2; maybe TRBD2 (5 bases). Germline CDR1 reads SGHTA; CDR2 reads FQGNSA. Trimming shortened V by 1 base and J by 9 bases, and 10 bases separated the two germline ends. The CDR3 runs 13 residues.

This clonotype was observed a few times. V gene TRBV7-2 combines with J gene TRBJ2-7, with D perhaps matching TRBD2 (6 bases). CDR3 size: 16 residues. Germline values: CDR1 SGHTA, CDR2 FQGNSA. V was cut by 1 base and J by 6 bases, with 19 bases left in between. CDR3 sequence: CASSLDWAGRGSEQYF. The CDR3 bases are TGTGCCAGCAGCTTAGATTGGGCAGGTCGGGGGTCCGAGCAGTACTTC.

The chain joins TRBV6-2 or TRBV6-3 to TRBJ2-7, with a weak D call TRBD2 (6 bases). The V gene lost 10 bases and the J gene lost 3 bases, with 22 bases spanning the gap. The CDR3 covers 15 residues. Germline lookup yields CDR1 MNHEY and CDR2 SVGEGT. Here the CDR3 DNA reads TGTGCCACGTACGAAGGGAGGAACGGCGGCTACGAGCAGTACTTC. Translated, it gives CATYEGRNGGYEQYF.

The chain combines TRBV4-3 with TRBJ1-2; 8 bases line up with TRBD1. The germline gives CDR1 LGHNA, CDR2 YSLEER. V lost 5 bases to trimming and J lost 6 bases; unmatched junction nucleotides: 8. The CDR3 has 14 residues. The CDR3 nucleotides read TGCGCCAGCAGCGAACGACAGGGGCAAAATGGCTACACCTTC. It is translated as CASSERQGQNGYTF.

This clonotype has only a few counts. The V and J genes are TRBV6-1 and TRBJ2-5; tentatively, D is TRBD2 (7 bases). Trimming took off 7 bases at V and 1 base at J, with 13 bases between the two ends. This CDR3 spans 14 amino acids. Germline CDR1 is MNHNS and CDR2 is SASEGT. The CDR3 is CASKGGTTQETQYF. CDR3 nucleotides: TGTGCCAGCAAGGGGGGGACCACCCAAGAGACCCAGTACTTC.

The chain carries TRBV7-8 and TRBJ2-2, with 10 bases fitting TRBD1. The CDR3 runs 15 residues. Germline CDR1 is SGHVS and CDR2 is FQNEAQ. With 5 bases clipped from V and 7 bases from J, the junction kept 7 bases outside the gene matches. CDR3 nucleotides: TGTGCCAGCAGCCAGACAGGGGGCGGGAGCGGGGAGCTGTTTTTT. Translating it yields CASSQTGGGSGELFF.

The chain has TRBV6-8 and TRBJ2-7; possibly TRBD1 for D (6 bases). Germline CDR1 reads MNHGY; CDR2 reads SAAAGT. V was shortened by 2 bases and J by 3 bases, with 14 bases between the two germline ends. The CDR3 has 15 residues. This chain's CDR3 is CASSYPGKGVYEQYF. The CDR3 DNA reads as TGTGCCAGCAGTTACCCGGGAAAGGGGGTCTACGAGCAGTACTTC.

This clonotype was counted a few times. This chain uses TRBV6-1 with TRBJ1-1; TRBD1 matches 7 bases. The CDR3 contains 16 residues. V gave up 6 bases and J gave up 0 bases; unmatched junction bases: 10. Germline V lookup: CDR1 MNHNS, CDR2 SASEGT. The CDR3 region is CASRTGVVTMNTEAFF. CDR3 sequence (DNA): TGTGCCAGCAGAACAGGGGTAGTAACCATGAACACTGAAGCTTTCTTT.

This clonotype was detected a few times. The CDR3, as DNA: TGTGCCAGCAGTTTATGGGGACAGTGGAGTGGCTACACCTTC. This encodes CASSLWGQWSGYTF. The chain uses TRBV28 and TRBJ1-2; TRBD1 aligns across 7 bases. The V gene's germline CDR1 is MDHEN and CDR2 SYDVKM. The ends lost 0 bases at V and 7 bases at J; junction bases unmatched: 5. The CDR3 covers 14 residues.